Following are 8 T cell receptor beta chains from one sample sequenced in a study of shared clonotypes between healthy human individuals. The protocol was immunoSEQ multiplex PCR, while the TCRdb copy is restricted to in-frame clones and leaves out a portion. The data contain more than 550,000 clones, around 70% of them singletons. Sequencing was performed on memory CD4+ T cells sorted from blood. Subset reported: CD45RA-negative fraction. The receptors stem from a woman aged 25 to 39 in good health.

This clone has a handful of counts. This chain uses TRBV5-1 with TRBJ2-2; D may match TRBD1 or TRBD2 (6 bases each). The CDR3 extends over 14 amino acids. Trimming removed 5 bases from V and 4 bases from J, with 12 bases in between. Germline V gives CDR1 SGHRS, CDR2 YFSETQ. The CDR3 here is CASREGGRTGELFF. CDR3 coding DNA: TGCGCCAGCAGGGAAGGGGGGCGCACCGGGGAGCTGTTTTTT.

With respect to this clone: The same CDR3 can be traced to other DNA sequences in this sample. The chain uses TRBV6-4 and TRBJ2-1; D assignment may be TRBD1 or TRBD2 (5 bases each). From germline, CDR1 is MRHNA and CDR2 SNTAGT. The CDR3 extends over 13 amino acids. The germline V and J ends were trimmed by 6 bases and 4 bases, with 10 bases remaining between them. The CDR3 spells CASSRERYNEQFF. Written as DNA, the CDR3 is TGTGCCAGCAGCAGGGAGCGATACAATGAGCAGTTCTTC.

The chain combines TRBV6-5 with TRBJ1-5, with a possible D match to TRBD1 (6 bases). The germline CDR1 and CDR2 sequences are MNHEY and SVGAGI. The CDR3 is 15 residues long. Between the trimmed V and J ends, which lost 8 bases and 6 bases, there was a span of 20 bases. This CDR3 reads CASRRENRDGQPQHF. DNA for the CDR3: TGTGCCAGCCGGCGAGAGAACAGGGACGGTCAGCCCCAGCATTTT.

In nucleotides, the CDR3 is TGCGCCAGCAGCCAAGTACCAGCGGGATTAGGAGAGACCCAGTACTTC. Residues: CASSQVPAGLGETQYF. The chain employs TRBV4-1 and TRBJ2-5; 7 nucleotides line up with TRBD2. The J segment lost 4 bases and the V segment lost 1 base, leaving 9 bases of the junction unmatched. This CDR3 contains 16 residues. The V gene's germline CDR1 is MGHRA and CDR2 YSYEKL.

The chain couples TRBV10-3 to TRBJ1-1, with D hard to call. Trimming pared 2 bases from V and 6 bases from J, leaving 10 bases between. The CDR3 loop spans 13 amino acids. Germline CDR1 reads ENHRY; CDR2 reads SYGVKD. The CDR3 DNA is TGTGCCATCAGTGAGGTGAGGGCGGCTGAAGCTTTCTTT. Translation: CAISEVRAAEAFF.

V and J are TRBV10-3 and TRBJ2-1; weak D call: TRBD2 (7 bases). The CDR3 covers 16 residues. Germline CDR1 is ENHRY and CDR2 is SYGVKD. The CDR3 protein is CAVGGRLASSYNEQFF. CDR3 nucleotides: TGTGCAGTAGGGGGTAGACTAGCAAGCTCCTACAATGAGCAGTTCTTC.

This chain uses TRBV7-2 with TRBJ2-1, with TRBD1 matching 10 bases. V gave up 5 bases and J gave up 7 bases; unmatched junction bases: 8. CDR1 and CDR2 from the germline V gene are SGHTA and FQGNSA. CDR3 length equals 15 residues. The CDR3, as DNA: TGTGCCAGCAGCCGTGCTGGGACAGGGGAAAATGAGCAGTTCTTC. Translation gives CASSRAGTGENEQFF.

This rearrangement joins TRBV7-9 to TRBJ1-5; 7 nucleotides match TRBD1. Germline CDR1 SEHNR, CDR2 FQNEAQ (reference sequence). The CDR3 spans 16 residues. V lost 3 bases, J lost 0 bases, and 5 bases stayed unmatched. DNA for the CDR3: TGTGCCAGCAGCTTGGACAGGACAAGTAGCAATCAGCCCCAGCATTTT. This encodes CASSLDRTSSNQPQHF.